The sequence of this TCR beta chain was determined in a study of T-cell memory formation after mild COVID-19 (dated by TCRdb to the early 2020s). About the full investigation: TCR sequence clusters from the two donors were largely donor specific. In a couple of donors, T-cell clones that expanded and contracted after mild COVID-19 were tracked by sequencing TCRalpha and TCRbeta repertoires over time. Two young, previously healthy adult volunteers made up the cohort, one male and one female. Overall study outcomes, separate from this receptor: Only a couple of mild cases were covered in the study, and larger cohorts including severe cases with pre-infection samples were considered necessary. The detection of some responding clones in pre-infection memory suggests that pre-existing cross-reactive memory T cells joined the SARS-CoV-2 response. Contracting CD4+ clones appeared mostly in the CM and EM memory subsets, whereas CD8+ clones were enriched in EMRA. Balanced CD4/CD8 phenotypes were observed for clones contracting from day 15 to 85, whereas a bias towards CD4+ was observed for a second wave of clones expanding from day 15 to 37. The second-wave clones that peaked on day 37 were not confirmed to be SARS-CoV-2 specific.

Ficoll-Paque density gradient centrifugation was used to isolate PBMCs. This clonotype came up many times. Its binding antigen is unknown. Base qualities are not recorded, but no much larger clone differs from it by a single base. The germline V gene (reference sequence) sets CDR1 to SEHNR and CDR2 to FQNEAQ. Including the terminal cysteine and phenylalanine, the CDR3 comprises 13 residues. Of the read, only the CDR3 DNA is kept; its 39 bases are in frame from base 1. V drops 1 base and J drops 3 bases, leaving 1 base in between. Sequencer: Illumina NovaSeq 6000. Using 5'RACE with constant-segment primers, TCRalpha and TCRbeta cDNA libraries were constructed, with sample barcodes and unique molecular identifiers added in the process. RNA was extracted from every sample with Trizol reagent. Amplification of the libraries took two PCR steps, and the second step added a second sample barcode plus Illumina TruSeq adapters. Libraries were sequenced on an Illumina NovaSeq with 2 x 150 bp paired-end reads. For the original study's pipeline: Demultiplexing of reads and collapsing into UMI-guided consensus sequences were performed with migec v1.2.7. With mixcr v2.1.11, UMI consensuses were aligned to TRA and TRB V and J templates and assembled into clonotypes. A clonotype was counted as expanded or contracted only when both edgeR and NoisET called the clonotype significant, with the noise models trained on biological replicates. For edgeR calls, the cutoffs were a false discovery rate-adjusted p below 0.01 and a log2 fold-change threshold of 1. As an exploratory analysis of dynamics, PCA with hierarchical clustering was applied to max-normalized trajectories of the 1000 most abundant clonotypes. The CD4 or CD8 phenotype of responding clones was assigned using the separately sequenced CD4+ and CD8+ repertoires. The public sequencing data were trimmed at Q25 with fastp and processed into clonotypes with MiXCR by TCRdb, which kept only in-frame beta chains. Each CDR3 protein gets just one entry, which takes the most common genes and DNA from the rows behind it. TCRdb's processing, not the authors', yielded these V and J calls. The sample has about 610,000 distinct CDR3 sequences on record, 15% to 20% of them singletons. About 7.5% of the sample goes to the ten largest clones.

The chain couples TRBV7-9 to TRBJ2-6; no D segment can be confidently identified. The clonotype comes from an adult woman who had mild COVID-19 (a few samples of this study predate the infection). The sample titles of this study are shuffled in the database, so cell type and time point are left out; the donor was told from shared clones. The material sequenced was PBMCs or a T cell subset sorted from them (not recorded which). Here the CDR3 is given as CASSLGGANVLTF. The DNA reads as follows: TGTGCCAGCAGCTTAGGTGGGGCCAACGTCCTGACTTTC.